This T cell receptor beta chain was sequenced during a study of CD8 T cells in ankylosing spondylitis. The study, taken as a whole, reports: Clones that were linked to disease were CD8+ and were relatively rare in peripheral blood. Matched synovial fluid from ankylosing spondylitis patients was reported to be enriched for disease-linked clones. Ankylosing spondylitis blood appeared to carry a characteristic TCR beta motif of several highly homologous variants.

On this clonotype itself: Its antigen is not known.

Preparation of TCR beta libraries was done by quantitative 5'-RACE with molecular barcodes. TCRdb independently ran MiXCR on the 5' RACE reads; one entry per CDR3 protein. The table has fewer than 250,000 distinct CDR3 sequences, over 30% seen once. With 1 base clipped from V and 1 base from J, the junction kept 1 base outside the gene matches. The germline gives CDR1 LNHNV, CDR2 YYDKDF (reference sequence). The CDR3 totals 15 residues. The V and J genes are TRBV15 and TRBJ2-3; 8 bases map to TRBD2. The sequenced sample consisted of blood, either unsorted or a sorted T cell fraction (not recorded which). The receptor was isolated from a male donor with ankylosing spondylitis or in good health (not recorded which). CDR3 bases: TGTGCCACCAGCAGAGCGCGGGGGGGCACAGATACGCAGTATTTT. Translated, it gives CATSRARGGTDTQYF. The variable domain in full, completed from reference TRBV15 and TRBJ2-3, reads DAMVIQNPRYQVTQFGKPVTLSCSQTLNHNVMYWYQQKSSQAPKLLFHYYDKDFNNEADTPDNFQSRRPNTSFCFLDIRSPGLGDTAMYLCATSRARGGTDTQYFGPGTRLTVL.